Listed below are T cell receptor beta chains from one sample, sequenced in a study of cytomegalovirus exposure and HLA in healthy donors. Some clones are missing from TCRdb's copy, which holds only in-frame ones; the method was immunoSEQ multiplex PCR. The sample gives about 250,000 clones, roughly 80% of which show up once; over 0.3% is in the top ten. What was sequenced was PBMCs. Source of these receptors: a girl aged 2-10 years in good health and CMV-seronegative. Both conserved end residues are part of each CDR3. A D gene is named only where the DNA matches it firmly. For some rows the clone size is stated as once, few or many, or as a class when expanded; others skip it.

TGTGCCAGCAGTCTCACAGGGGTAAAGGGCTACACCTTC,CASSLTGVKGYTF,.,TRBD1,TRBV28,TRBJ1-2
TGTTCCAGCAGCTCTTACACACAGGGGGCCGGGGCTGAAGCTTTCTTT,CSSSSYTQGAGAEAFF,.,TRBD1,TRBV7-9,TRBJ1-1
TGCGCCAGCAGCTTGACCGGGACAGGGAACTCACCCCTCCACTTT,CASSLTGTGNSPLHF,.,TRBD1,TRBV5-1,TRBJ1-6
TGTGCCAGCAGCTCACCCGACAGACAAGAGACCCAGTACTTC,CASSSPDRQETQYF,few,.,TRBV5-4,TRBJ2-5
TGTGCCATCTTCAGCGGGGAGACCTACAATGAGCAGTTCTTC,CAIFSGETYNEQFF,few,TRBD2,TRBV10-3,TRBJ2-1
TGTGCCAGCAGCGTAACTGGGAACACTGAAGCTTTCTTT,CASSVTGNTEAFF,.,.,TRBV9,TRBJ1-1
TGTGCCAGCTCCGATAAACCACCCGGGACAGGGTCTGGAAACACCATATATTTT,CASSDKPPGTGSGNTIYF,.,TRBD1,TRBV18,TRBJ1-3
TGTGCCAGCAGTTATTATAGTGGCAATCAGCCCCAGCATTTT,CASSYYSGNQPQHF,once,.,TRBV6-5,TRBJ1-5
TGTGCCAGCGGGGGGGGGAATTATGAAAAACTGTTTTTT,CASGGGNYEKLFF,once,.,TRBV6-5,TRBJ1-4
TGTGCCAGCAGCTTAGTCCGGGACAGGGGGACCGGGGAGCTGTTTTTT,CASSLVRDRGTGELFF,.,TRBD1,TRBV7-6,TRBJ2-2
TGTGCCAGCAGTCCTCGACAGGGGGAGGAGGACACTGAAGCTTTCTTT,CASSPRQGEEDTEAFF,.,TRBD1,TRBV28,TRBJ1-1
TGTGCCAGCAGCGTAGGGGACAGGGGGACTTCCAATGATCGGCAGTTCTTC,CASSVGDRGTSNDRQFF,.,TRBD1,TRBV9,TRBJ2-1
TGTGCCAGCAGCGGACCGGGACTAGCGAACACCGGGGAGCTGTTTTTT,CASSGPGLANTGELFF,.,TRBD2,TRBV2,TRBJ2-2
TGTGCCAGCAGCTTAGCGCCCAGACAGGGGCGAGGACTAGGTCAGCCCCAGCATTTT,CASSLAPRQGRGLGQPQHF,.,TRBD1,TRBV7-8,TRBJ1-5
TGTGCCAGCAGCCCACTCTTAGCGGCCGGAACAGATACGCAGTATTTT,CASSPLLAAGTDTQYF,.,.,TRBV28,TRBJ2-3
TGTGCCAGCAGCCTAAAGGCTAGCGGGGGCCAAGAGACCCAGTACTTC,CASSLKASGGQETQYF,.,TRBD2,TRBV7-7,TRBJ2-5
TGCGCCAGCAGCCCTTCGACAGGGGATGAAAAACTGTTTTTT,CASSPSTGDEKLFF,.,TRBD1,TRBV5-1,TRBJ1-4
TGCGCCAGCAGCTTGGTAGCTAGCGGGAGAGGGGATGAGCAGTTCTTC,CASSLVASGRGDEQFF,once,TRBD2,TRBV5-1,TRBJ2-1
TGTGCCAGCAGGAGAGACAGGGGAGAGCAGCCCCAGCATTTT,CASRRDRGEQPQHF,.,TRBD1,TRBV6-1,TRBJ1-5
TGTGCCAGCAGCGTAGTGGGGGGTTCAGGAGAGACCCAGTACTTC,CASSVVGGSGETQYF,.,.,TRBV7-3,TRBJ2-5
TGTGCCAGCAGTTTTGCGGGAGTAGGCTACGAGCAGTACTTC,CASSFAGVGYEQYF,few,TRBD2,TRBV28,TRBJ2-7
TGCGCCAGCAGCTCAACCCCTCTAACAGGGGGAGAGACCCAGTACTTC,CASSSTPLTGGETQYF,once,TRBD1,TRBV5-1,TRBJ2-5
TGCAGCGTTGGGACAGGGTGGGATGAGCAGTTCTTC,CSVGTGWDEQFF,.,TRBD1,TRBV29-1,TRBJ2-1
TGTGCCAGCAGTAGCGGACAGGGTTGGACTGAAGCTTTCTTT,CASSSGQGWTEAFF,.,TRBD1,TRBV28,TRBJ1-1
TGTGCCACCAGCAGTGCTGGACTAGCGGGGGCCACAGATACGCAGTATTTT,CATSSAGLAGATDTQYF,.,TRBD2,TRBV15,TRBJ2-3
TGTGCCAGCAGTGAATTGGGGGGAGTCTCAAATTCACCCCTCCACTTT,CASSELGGVSNSPLHF,.,.,TRBV2,TRBJ1-6
TGTGCCAGCAGCTTAGGCCTCCGTGTGGGCCCTGATGAGCAGTTCTTC,CASSLGLRVGPDEQFF,.,.,TRBV7-9,TRBJ2-1
TGCGCCAGCAGCCCGGGGAGCGGTGTCTATAATTCACCCCTCCACTTT,CASSPGSGVYNSPLHF,.,.,TRBV4-1,TRBJ1-6
TGTGCCAGCAGTGAGGGATTAGCGGGAAATTCCTACGAGCAGTACTTC,CASSEGLAGNSYEQYF,.,TRBD2,TRBV6-1,TRBJ2-7